What follows are 27 T cell receptor beta chains derived from one specimen sequenced in a study of breast tumors, draining lymph nodes, adjacent tissues. Axillary draining lymph nodes of breast cancer patients supplied the node samples. Via MiXCR, TCRdb re-called the multiplex PCR reads, giving one row per CDR3 protein. This sample carries about 180,000 distinct CDR3 sequences, approximately 33% of them seen once, and the ten largest clones take around 4%. The sequenced material came from axillary lymph node tissue. The receptors originated from a female donor with breast cancer. Some clones in this sample may be carry-over from other donors' samples.

This clonotype was seen at least ten times. The rearrangement joins TRBV5-4 to TRBJ2-5; D perhaps matches TRBD2 (5 bases). Germline values: CDR1 SGHNT, CDR2 YYREEE (reference sequence). This CDR3 spans 15 amino acids. The V end was cut by 0 bases, the J end by 5 bases, with 14 bases between. The DNA for the CDR3 is TGTGCCAGCAGCTTGGAAGTCCGGGGTCAGGAGACCCAGTACTTC. Translated, it gives CASSLEVRGQETQYF.

This clonotype was detected ten times or more. This chain uses TRBV19 with TRBJ2-1, with TRBD1 matching over 8 bases. J lost 3 bases, V lost 4 bases, and 8 bases had no gene match. Germline V gene data show CDR1 as LNHDA and CDR2 as SQIVND (reference sequence). CDR3 length: 16 amino acids. This CDR3 reads CASSNPRDRSYNEQFF. The CDR3 DNA follows: TGTGCCAGTAGTAACCCCCGGGACAGGAGCTACAATGAGCAGTTCTTC.

This clonotype was observed many times. A read error may explain this, as a much larger clone is one base away. The gene calls are TRBV6-5 and TRBJ2-6; D possibly corresponds to TRBD1 (6 bases). The CDR3 runs 16 residues. V was trimmed by 5 bases and J by 0 bases, leaving 11 bases between them. Germline CDR1 is MNHEY and CDR2 is SVGAGI. CDR3: CASSRQARSGANVLTF. CDR3 nucleotides: TGTGCCAGCAGTCGACAGGCACGCTCTGGGGCCAACGTCCTGACTTTC.

This sequence joins TRBV15 and TRBJ1-1; 9 positions match TRBD1. Unmatched junction bases numbered 8, after V lost 5 bases and J lost 10 bases. The CDR3 spans 13 residues. The germline V gene has CDR1 LNHNV and CDR2 YYDKDF (reference sequence). CDR3 DNA sequence: TGTGCCACCAGCCCTGTGAACAGGGGGCCAGCTTTCTTT. As protein: CATSPVNRGPAFF.

This clonotype was counted at least ten times. This chain connects TRBV14 to TRBJ1-6; weak D call: TRBD1 (5 bases). This CDR3 is built from 16 residues. CDR1 and CDR2 from the germline V gene are SGHDN and FVKESK. The germline V and J ends were trimmed by 0 bases and 0 bases, with 6 bases remaining between them. The CDR3 bases are TGTGCCAGCAGCCAAGAGGGGGGCTCCTATAATTCACCCCTCCACTTT. Amino acid sequence: CASSQEGGSYNSPLHF.

This clonotype was seen at least ten times. The chain recombines TRBV6-1 with TRBJ1-6; 10 positions agree with TRBD1. With V trimmed by 2 bases and J by 7 bases, 5 bases remained unmatched. CDR1 and CDR2 from the germline V gene are MNHNS and SASEGT. The CDR3 totals 16 residues. Here the CDR3 reads CASSERGQGTNSPLHF. Here the CDR3 DNA reads TGTGCCAGCAGTGAAAGGGGACAGGGGACGAATTCACCCCTCCACTTT.

The V gene is TRBV11-2, the J gene TRBJ2-3; 11 bases match TRBD2. CDR1 and CDR2 from the germline V gene are SGHAT and FQNNGV. Trimming took 9 bases from V and 4 from J; bases not matched to a gene: 0. CDR3 length equals 12 residues. Here the CDR3 reads CARLAGADTQYF. CDR3 DNA sequence: TGTGCCAGACTAGCGGGGGCAGATACGCAGTATTTT.

As for this clonotype: An end of the junction does not agree with germline; a read error may underlie this. CDR3 nucleotides: TGCAGTGCTAAGGACCGGGACGGACACTCCTTT. Residues: CSAKDRDGHSF. The chain is built from TRBV20-1 and TRBJ1-1, with D possibly being TRBD1 (5 bases). CDR3 length: 11 residues. Germline values: CDR1 DFQATT, CDR2 SNEGSKA (reference sequence).

A note on this clonotype: A much larger clonotype is one base distant, so this may be a read error. This chain's CDR3 is CASSRRAETDTQYF. The CDR3 DNA reads as TGTGCCAGCAGCCGGCGGGCGGAAACAGATACGCAGTATTTT. The V and J genes are TRBV6-5 and TRBJ2-3; D is perhaps TRBD2 (5 bases). CDR1 MNHEY and CDR2 SVGAGI come from the germline V gene. Trimming shortened V by 6 bases and J by 3 bases, and 13 bases separated the two germline ends. CDR3 length: 14 amino acids.

This clonotype was detected many times. The chain has TRBV28 and TRBJ1-6; 8 nucleotides align to TRBD1. J was trimmed by 8 bases and V by 6 bases; bases with no gene match: 9. Looked up from germline, CDR1 is MDHEN and CDR2 is SYDVKM. CDR3 length: 15 amino acids. For the CDR3, the DNA is TGTGCCAGCAGCCGCCGGACAGGGAGGGATTCACCCCTCCACTTT. Protein sequence: CASSRRTGRDSPLHF.

This clonotype was counted ten times or more. The chain carries TRBV9 and TRBJ2-3; 10 bases fit TRBD2. The CDR3 extends over 16 amino acids. Losses at the gene ends were 3 bases for V and 2 bases for J; bases not matched to a gene: 6. Germline V lookup: CDR1 SGDLS, CDR2 YYNGEE. Here the CDR3 DNA reads TGTGCCAGCAGCGGAACTAGCGGGATGGCCACAGATACGCAGTATTTT. It translates to CASSGTSGMATDTQYF.

The chain combines TRBV5-6 with TRBJ2-7; the D gene is possibly TRBD2 (7 bases). The length of the CDR3 is 20 residues. V was clipped by 2 bases and J by 6 bases, with 33 bases between them. CDR1 and CDR2 from the germline V gene are SGHDT and YYEEEE. CDR3 nucleotide sequence: TGTGCCAGCAGCTTATTAGGGGCGACGGGGGGCCATCTTTCAAAGGGCGAGCAGTACTTC. Translated: CASSLLGATGGHLSKGEQYF.

This clonotype was found many times. The V call is TRBV29-1, the J call TRBJ2-3; TRBD2 might be the D (5 bases). Germline CDR1 SQVTM, CDR2 ANQGSEA. The CDR3 runs to 16 residues. Trimming cost V 7 bases and J 4 bases, with 24 bases left between them. CDR3 bases: TGCAGCGCCCAAGGTTCAGTGGGAGCTCGGGCAGATACGCAGTATTTT. Translating it yields CSAQGSVGARADTQYF.

The chain has TRBV20-1 and TRBJ1-4; D is unclear. The germline CDR1 and CDR2 sequences are DFQATT and SNEGSKA (reference sequence). CDR3 length: 12 amino acids. Between the trimmed V and J ends, which lost 6 bases and 16 bases, there was a span of 21 bases. The CDR3 DNA reads TGCAGTGCAGCCGGGCGAACCGAAACGCCGTTTTTT. Amino acids: CSAAGRTETPFF.

This clonotype came up many times. The J gene is TRBJ2-2, the V gene TRBV19; D is undetermined. Germline V gene lookup returns CDR1 LNHDA and CDR2 SQIVND (reference sequence). The CDR3 is 13 residues long. V lost 0 bases and J lost 7, with 6 bases in between. CDR3 region: CASSIDPGGELFF. The CDR3 DNA sequence: TGTGCCAGTAGTATAGATCCGGGCGGGGAGCTGTTTTTT.

This clonotype turned up a few times. V gene TRBV7-3 combines with J gene TRBJ1-1; TRBD1 matches at 7 bases. This CDR3 is 13 amino acids long. Per germline, CDR1 SGHTA and CDR2 FQGTGA. The CDR3 is CASSGGANTEAFF. In DNA form, the CDR3 reads TGTGCTTCCTCAGGGGGAGCGAACACTGAAGCTTTCTTT.

This clonotype occurred once. Sequence at one end of the junction differs from germline and may be a read error. The chain recombines TRBV7-6 with TRBJ1-2; D might be TRBD1 (5 bases). The CDR3 covers 15 residues. Germline lookup yields CDR1 SGHVS and CDR2 FNYEAQ. CDR3: CASSPVGGSAHGCPF. The CDR3 DNA reads TGTGCCAGCAGCCCTGTGGGGGGTTCCGCACATGGCTGCCCCTTC.

A few counts support this clonotype. This sequence joins TRBV5-8 and TRBJ1-2; D is perhaps TRBD1 (5 bases). The CDR3 covers 15 residues. V shed 0 bases and J shed 4 bases, with 13 bases lying between them. Germline V gives CDR1 SGHTS, CDR2 YDEGEE. Written as DNA, the CDR3 is TGTGCCAGCAGCTTGGCCGGGGACCATTCCTATGGCTACACCTTC. This codes for CASSLAGDHSYGYTF.

This clonotype was detected ten times or more. The chain uses TRBV20-1 and TRBJ2-7; a possible D gene is TRBD1 (5 bases). V was shortened by 3 bases and J by 7 bases, with 10 bases between the two germline ends. The germline gives CDR1 DFQATT, CDR2 SNEGSKA (reference sequence). CDR3 length: 11 amino acids. The CDR3 nucleotides are TGCAGTGCTAGGCAGGGTGGGGAGCAGTACTTC. It codes for CSARQGGEQYF.

This clonotype has ten or more counts. This sequence joins TRBV9 and TRBJ2-1; 7 bases are shared with TRBD2. The J segment lost 14 bases and the V segment lost 0 bases, leaving 5 bases of the junction unmatched. Per the germline V gene, CDR1 is SGDLS and CDR2 is YYNGEE. This CDR3 spans 12 amino acids. The DNA of the CDR3 is TGTGCCAGCAGCGTAGAGGGAGGGAGTAAGTTCTTC. It yields the protein CASSVEGGSKFF.

This clonotype was observed at least ten times. This chain joins TRBV20-1 and TRBJ2-3; possibly TRBD1 for D (6 bases). The germline gives CDR1 DFQATT, CDR2 SNEGSKA (reference sequence). The ends were cut back, 5 bases at V and 3 bases at J, with 12 bases in the middle. The CDR3 spans 13 residues. As DNA, the CDR3 is TGCAGTGCTTACAGGGTATCGACAGATACGCAGTATTTT. Amino acids: CSAYRVSTDTQYF.

Turning to this clonotype: Lacking the conserved final phenylalanine or tryptophan, this CDR3 likely reflects a read error. The chain uses TRBV6-5 and TRBJ2-3; 8 bases map to TRBD1. The CDR3 runs to 12 residues. Per germline, CDR1 MNHEY and CDR2 SVGAGI. V lost 6 bases, J lost 6 bases, and 2 bases stayed unmatched. The CDR3 DNA reads as TGTGCCAGCAGAAGGACAGGGGATACGCAGTATTCT. Translation: CASRRTGDTQYS.

This clonotype was recorded many times. The rearrangement uses TRBV9 and TRBJ2-3; 9 bases are a match to TRBD2. The CDR3 is 16 residues long. CDR1 and CDR2 from the germline V gene are SGDLS and YYNGEE. The V and J ends lost 3 bases and 4 bases, in that order; junction bases with no gene match: 9. The CDR3 sequence: CASSGFSGSSPDTQYF. CDR3 nucleotide sequence: TGTGCCAGCAGCGGTTTTAGCGGGAGCTCCCCAGATACGCAGTATTTT.

This clonotype appeared many times. CDR3 sequence: CASSHAAGRTAHDTQYF. DNA of the CDR3: TGTGCCAGCAGCCACGCCGCCGGCCGGACTGCACATGATACGCAGTATTTT. The chain combines TRBV11-3 with TRBJ2-3; tentative D call: TRBD2 (5 bases). The ends were cut back, 5 bases at V and 6 bases at J, with 24 bases in the middle. This CDR3 has 17 residues. The germline V gene encodes CDR1 SGHNT and CDR2 YENEEA.

The rearrangement joins TRBV5-5 to TRBJ2-7, with D possibly TRBD1 on 6 matching bases. The germline CDR1 and CDR2 sequences are SGHKS and YYEKEE (reference sequence). Trimming left V 4 bases short and J 5 bases short, with 13 bases between. The CDR3 consists of 13 residues. As DNA, the CDR3 is TGTGCCAGCAGCCGACTCACAGGGCACGAGCAGTACTTC. Protein: CASSRLTGHEQYF.

This clonotype was picked up one time. This chain connects TRBV9 to TRBJ2-7; D uncertain. In germline, CDR1 is SGDLS, CDR2 YYNGEE. Trimming shortened V by 1 base and J by 2 bases, and 7 bases separated the two germline ends. The CDR3 loop spans 13 amino acids. The CDR3 DNA reads as TGTGCCAGCAGCGTATCTGGGCCCTACGAGCAGTACTTC. This encodes CASSVSGPYEQYF.

This clonotype was detected only a few times. A much larger clone lies a single base off, so this may be a read error. This CDR3 reads CVSSFDRRETQYF. The CDR3 DNA reads TGTGTCAGCAGCTTTGACAGGCGAGAGACCCAGTACTTC. The chain recombines TRBV7-2 with TRBJ2-5, with D perhaps TRBD1 (6 bases). The CDR3 is made up of 13 amino acids. Germline V CDR1 and CDR2: SGHTA, FQGNSA. Full variable domain (rest looked up from reference TRBV7-2 and TRBJ2-5): GAGVSQSPSNKVTEKGKDVELRCDPISGHTALYWYRQSLGQGLEFLIYFQGNSAPDKSGLPSDRFSAERTGGSVSTLTIQRTQQEDSAVYLCVSSFDRRETQYFGPGTRLLVL.